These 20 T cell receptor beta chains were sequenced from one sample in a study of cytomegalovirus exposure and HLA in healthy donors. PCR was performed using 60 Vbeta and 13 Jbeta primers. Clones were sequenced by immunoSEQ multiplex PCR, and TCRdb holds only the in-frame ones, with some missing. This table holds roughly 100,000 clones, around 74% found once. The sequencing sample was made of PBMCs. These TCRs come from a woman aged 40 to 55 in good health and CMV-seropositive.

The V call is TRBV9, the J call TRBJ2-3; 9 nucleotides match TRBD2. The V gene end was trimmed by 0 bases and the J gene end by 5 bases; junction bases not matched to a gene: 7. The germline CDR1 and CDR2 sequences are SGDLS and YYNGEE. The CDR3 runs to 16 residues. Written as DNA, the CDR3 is TGTGCCAGCAGCGTAGTGCGCGGGGGGGTTGAAGATACGCAGTATTTT. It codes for CASSVVRGGVEDTQYF.

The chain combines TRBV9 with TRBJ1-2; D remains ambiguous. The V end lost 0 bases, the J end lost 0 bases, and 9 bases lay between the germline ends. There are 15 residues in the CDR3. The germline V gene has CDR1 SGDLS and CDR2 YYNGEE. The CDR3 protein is CASSVAIVANYGYTF. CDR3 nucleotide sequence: TGTGCCAGCAGCGTAGCAATCGTAGCTAACTATGGCTACACCTTC.

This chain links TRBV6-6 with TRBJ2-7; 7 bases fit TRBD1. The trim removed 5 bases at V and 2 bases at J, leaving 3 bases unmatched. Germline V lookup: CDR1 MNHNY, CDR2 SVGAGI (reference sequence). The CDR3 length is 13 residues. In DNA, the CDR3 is TGTGCCAGCAGTGTCGGGACAGCCTACGAGCAGTACTTC. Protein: CASSVGTAYEQYF.

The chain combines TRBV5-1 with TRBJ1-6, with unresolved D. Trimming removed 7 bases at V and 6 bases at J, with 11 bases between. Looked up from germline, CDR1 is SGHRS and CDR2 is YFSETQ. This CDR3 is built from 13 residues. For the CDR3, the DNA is TGCGCCAGCCGAGTGAATATTAATTCACCCCTCCACTTT. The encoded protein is CASRVNINSPLHF.

DNA for the CDR3: TGTGCCAGTAGTACCACCAACTACTATGGCTACACCTTC. Its translation is CASSTTNYYGYTF. The rearrangement joins TRBV19 to TRBJ1-2; D is uncertain. The CDR3 spans 13 residues. Between the trimmed V and J ends, which lost 4 bases and 3 bases, there was a span of 9 bases. The germline V gene encodes CDR1 LNHDA and CDR2 SQIVND (reference sequence).

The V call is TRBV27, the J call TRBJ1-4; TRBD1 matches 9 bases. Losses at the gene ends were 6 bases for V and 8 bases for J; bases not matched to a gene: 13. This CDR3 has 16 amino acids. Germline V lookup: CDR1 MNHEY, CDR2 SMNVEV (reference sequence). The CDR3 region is CASSRKGDREREKLFF. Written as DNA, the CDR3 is TGTGCCAGCAGCCGAAAGGGGGACAGGGAGAGGGAAAAACTGTTTTTT.

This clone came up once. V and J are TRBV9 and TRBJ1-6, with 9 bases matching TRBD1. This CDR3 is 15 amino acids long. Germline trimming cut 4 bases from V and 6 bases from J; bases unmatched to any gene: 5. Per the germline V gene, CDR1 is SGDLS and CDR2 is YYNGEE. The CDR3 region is CASSQMTGGNSPLHF. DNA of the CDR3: TGTGCCAGCAGCCAGATGACAGGGGGTAATTCACCCCTCCACTTT.

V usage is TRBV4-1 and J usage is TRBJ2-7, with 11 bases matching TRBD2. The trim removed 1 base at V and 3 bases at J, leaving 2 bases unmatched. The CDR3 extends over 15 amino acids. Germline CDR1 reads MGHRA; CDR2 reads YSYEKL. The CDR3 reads CASSQGTSGYYEQYF. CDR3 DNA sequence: TGCGCCAGCAGCCAAGGGACTAGCGGGTACTACGAGCAGTACTTC.

This CDR3 reads CASSPDRGRETQYF. The CDR3 nucleotides are TGCGCCAGCAGCCCGGACAGGGGGCGGGAGACCCAGTACTTC. The genes are TRBV5-1 and TRBJ2-5; 11 bases are a match to TRBD1. Germline CDR1 SGHRS, CDR2 YFSETQ. V lost 4 bases to trimming and J lost 5 bases; unmatched junction nucleotides: 4. The length of the CDR3 is 14 residues.

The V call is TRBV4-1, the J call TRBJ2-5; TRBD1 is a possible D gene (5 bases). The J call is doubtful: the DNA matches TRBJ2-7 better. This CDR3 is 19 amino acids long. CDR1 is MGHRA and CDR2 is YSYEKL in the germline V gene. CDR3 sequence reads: CASSQVSQDRPGWGDEQYF. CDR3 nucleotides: TGCGCCAGCAGCCAAGTTTCCCAAGACAGACCGGGCTGGGGTGACGAGCAGTACTTC.

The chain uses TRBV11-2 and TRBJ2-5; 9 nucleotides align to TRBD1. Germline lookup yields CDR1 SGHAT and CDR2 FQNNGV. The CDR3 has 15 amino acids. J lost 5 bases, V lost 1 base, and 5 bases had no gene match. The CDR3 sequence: CASSLGGQGRETQYF. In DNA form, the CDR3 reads TGTGCCAGCAGCTTAGGGGGACAGGGAAGGGAGACCCAGTACTTC.

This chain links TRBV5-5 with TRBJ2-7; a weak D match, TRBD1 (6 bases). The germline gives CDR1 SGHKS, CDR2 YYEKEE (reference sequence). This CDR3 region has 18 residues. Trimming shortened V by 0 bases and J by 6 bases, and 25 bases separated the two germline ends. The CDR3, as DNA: TGTGCCAGCAGCTTGGGAATTTCCCGGGACAAAGGGATGGGCGAGCAGTACTTC. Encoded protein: CASSLGISRDKGMGEQYF. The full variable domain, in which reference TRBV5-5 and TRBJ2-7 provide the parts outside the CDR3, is DAGVTQSPTHLIKTRGQQVTLRCSPISGHKSVSWYQQVLGQGPQFIFQYYEKEERGRGNFPDRFSARQFPNYSSELNVNALLLGDSALYLCASSLGISRDKGMGEQYFGPGTRLTVT.

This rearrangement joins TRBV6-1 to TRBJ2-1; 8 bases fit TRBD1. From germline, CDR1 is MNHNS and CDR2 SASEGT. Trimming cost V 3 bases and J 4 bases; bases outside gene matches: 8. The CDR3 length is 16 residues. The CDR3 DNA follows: TGTGCCAGCAGTGACCGGGACAGGTGGCCTTACAATGAGCAGTTCTTC. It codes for CASSDRDRWPYNEQFF.

The CDR3 coding sequence is TGTGCCAGCAGCCCGGGACAGGAGAATCAGCCCCAGCATTTT. Translation: CASSPGQENQPQHF. The chain has TRBV7-2 and TRBJ1-5; TRBD1 matches at 8 bases. Germline trimming cut 5 bases from V and 4 bases from J; bases unmatched to any gene: 4. CDR3 length equals 14 residues. The germline V gene encodes CDR1 SGHTA and CDR2 FQGNSA. Full variable domain (rest looked up from reference TRBV7-2 and TRBJ1-5): GAGVSQSPSNKVTEKGKDVELRCDPISGHTALYWYRQSLGQGLEFLIYFQGNSAPDKSGLPSDRFSAERTGGSVSTLTIQRTQQEDSAVYLCASSPGQENQPQHFGDGTRLSIL.

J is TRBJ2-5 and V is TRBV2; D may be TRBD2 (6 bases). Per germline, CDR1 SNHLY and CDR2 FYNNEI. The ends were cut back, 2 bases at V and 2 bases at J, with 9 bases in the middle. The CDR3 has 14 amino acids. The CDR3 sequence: CASSESGGQETQYF. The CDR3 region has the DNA TGTGCCAGCAGTGAATCTGGGGGGCAAGAGACCCAGTACTTC. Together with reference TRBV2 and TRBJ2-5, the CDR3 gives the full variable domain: EPEVTQTPSHQVTQMGQEVILRCVPISNHLYFYWYRQILGQKVEFLVSFYNNEISEKSEIFDDQFSVERPDGSNFTLKIRSTKLEDSAMYFCASSESGGQETQYFGPGTRLLVL.

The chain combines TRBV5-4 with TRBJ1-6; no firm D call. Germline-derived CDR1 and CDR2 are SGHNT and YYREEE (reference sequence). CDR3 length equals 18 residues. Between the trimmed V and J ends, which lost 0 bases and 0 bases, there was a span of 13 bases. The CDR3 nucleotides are TGTGCCAGCAGCTTGGCGACCTCACAGAGCTCCTATAATTCACCCCTCCACTTT. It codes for CASSLATSQSSYNSPLHF.

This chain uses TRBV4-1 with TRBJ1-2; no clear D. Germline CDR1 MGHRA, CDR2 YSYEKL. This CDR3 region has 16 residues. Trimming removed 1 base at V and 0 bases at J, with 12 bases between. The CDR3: CASSQAISYPNYGYTF. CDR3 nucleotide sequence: TGCGCCAGCAGCCAAGCAATCTCCTATCCTAACTATGGCTACACCTTC.

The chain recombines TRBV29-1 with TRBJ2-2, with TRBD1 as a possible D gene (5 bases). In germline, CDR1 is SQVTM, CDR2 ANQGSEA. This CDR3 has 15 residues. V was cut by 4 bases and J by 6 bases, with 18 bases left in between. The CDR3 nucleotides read TGCAGCGTTGCTGCGACAGCCGGGCTATCCGGGGAGCTGTTTTTT. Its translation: CSVAATAGLSGELFF.

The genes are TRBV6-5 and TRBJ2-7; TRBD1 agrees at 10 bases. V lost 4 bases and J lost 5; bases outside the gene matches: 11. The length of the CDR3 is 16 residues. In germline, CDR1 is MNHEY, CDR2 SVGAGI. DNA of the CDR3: TGTGCCAGCAGTTCGTACCGGGACAGGGGCCGGCACGAGCAGTACTTC. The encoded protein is CASSSYRDRGRHEQYF.

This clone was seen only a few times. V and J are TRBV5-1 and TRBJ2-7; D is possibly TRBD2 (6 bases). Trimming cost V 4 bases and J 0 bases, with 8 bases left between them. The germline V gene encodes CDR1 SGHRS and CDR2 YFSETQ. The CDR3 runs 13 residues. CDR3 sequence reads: CASSRGSSYEQYF. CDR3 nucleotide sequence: TGCGCCAGCAGCCGGGGGAGCTCCTACGAGCAGTACTTC.